What follows are 6 T cell receptor beta chains derived from one specimen sequenced in a study of monozygotic twins with inflammatory bowel disease. One entry per CDR3 protein, without DNA, is what TCRdb gives after re-calling the 5' RACE reads. The sample totals about 150,000 distinct CDR3 sequences; its top ten clones hold 1.2%. Sequencing used blood. These TCRs come from a human donor with ulcerative colitis or Crohn's disease, or a healthy co-twin of an affected twin (not recorded which).

Here the CDR3 reads CASSPEIGTGGFNEQFF. The gene calls are TRBV5-6 and TRBJ2-1; TCRdb's D call of TRBD1 is untestable without DNA. The CDR3 length is 17 residues. The V gene's germline CDR1 is SGHDT and CDR2 YYEEEE. Together with reference TRBV5-6 and TRBJ2-1, the CDR3 gives the full variable domain: DAGVTQSPTHLIKTRGQQVTLRCSPKSGHDTVSWYQQALGQGPQFIFQYYEEEERQRGNFPDRFSGHQFPNYSSELNVNALLLGDSALYLCASSPEIGTGGFNEQFFGPGTRLTVL.

The gene calls are TRBV28 and TRBJ2-5; TCRdb outputs TRBD2, but without DNA this stays unchecked. The germline gives CDR1 MDHEN, CDR2 SYDVKM. This CDR3 has 16 residues. The CDR3 sequence is CASSPPAGGPGETQYF. Together with reference TRBV28 and TRBJ2-5, the CDR3 gives the full variable domain: DVKVTQSSRYLVKRTGEKVFLECVQDMDHENMFWYRQDPGLGLRLIYFSYDVKMKEKGDIPEGYSVSREKKERFSLILESASTNQTSMYLCASSPPAGGPGETQYFGPGTRLLVL.

CDR3 loop: CASTDRVMNTEAFF. The chain has TRBV6-1 and TRBJ1-1. The CDR3 spans 14 residues. Germline values: CDR1 MNHNS, CDR2 SASEGT.

This chain joins TRBV5-1 and TRBJ2-1. Germline values: CDR1 SGHRS, CDR2 YFSETQ. This CDR3 is built from 13 residues. This chain's CDR3 is CASSLGGYNEQFF.

The chain recombines TRBV27 with TRBJ2-1; TCRdb gives TRBD2 as the D gene, but with no DNA this cannot be confirmed. Germline CDR1 is MNHEY and CDR2 is SMNVEV (reference sequence). The CDR3 totals 12 residues. CDR3 sequence reads: CASSFLGGERFF.

This chain connects TRBV24-1 to TRBJ1-5. This CDR3 is built from 15 residues. The germline gives CDR1 KGHDR, CDR2 SFDVKD. CDR3 amino acids: CATSDGRTNNQPQHF.